The sequence of this T cell receptor (beta chain) was determined in a study of high-grade serous ovarian cancer treatment subgroups (dated by TCRdb to the early 2020s). Broadly, across the study: On average, sequencing produced roughly 14,000 reads and 7,494 unique TCR beta rearrangements for each sample. The study profiled TCR beta repertoires in high-grade serous ovarian cancer patients grouped by complete gross resection or neoadjuvant chemotherapy response under a laparoscopic triage algorithm. Of the roughly 30 patients in the cohort, about ten had no residual disease after primary surgery (R0), about ten were excellent NACT responders, and about ten were poor NACT responders. In total there were around 99 samples, since every patient provided one primary tumor sample and two metastatic tumor samples. Summary of the overall study and its limitations: Because bulk tumor TCR sequencing provided no spatial information, insight into HGSC tumor complexity and diversity was limited. TCR clonal relatedness correlated positively with neoantigen level and, by trend, with copy number variation and mutation load from whole-genome sequencing. The TCR repertoire analyses centered on CDR3, and CDR1 and CDR2 were not analyzed. Repertoire similarity between tumors from the same patient ranged from about 0.095 to 0.8, while tumors from different patients showed almost no similarity.

A word on this clone: The antigen it recognizes is unknown. No clone much larger than this one lies a single base away; base qualities are absent.

High-throughput TCR profiling via ImmunoSEQ was performed on the roughly 100 tumor samples. The study's own analysis went as follows. The repertoire diversity metrics included richness (unique productive sequences), clonality, evenness and relatedness, and the Bhattacharyya coefficient was used to measure similarity between samples. Conclusions stayed consistent in a sensitivity analysis that left out TCRs with fewer than two reads. TCRdb provides this immuneACCESS table in a form limited to in-frame rearrangements. Some clones are lacking; in checked studies, under half of them reflect an unresolved V gene, and why the rest are absent is not known. Clone size and V and J calls were adopted from that table, with D and trimming inferred from the DNA. For this sample the table gives about 18,000 clones, of which roughly 80% were detected only once. The ten largest clones represent 5.5% to 7% of the sample.

Sequences MGHRA (CDR1) and YSYEKL (CDR2) are obtained from the germline V gene. The CDR3 runs 17 residues from the cysteine to the phenylalanine. Only CDR3 DNA is held: 51 bases, read in frame from base 1. After removal of 0 bases from V and 7 bases from J, the junction retains 11 bases not matched to a gene. Tumor samples were collected prior to definitive surgery or chemotherapy. The MD Anderson Biospecimen Extraction Resource handled genomic DNA extraction, while the MD Anderson Cancer Genomics Laboratory carried out the TCR sequencing. Input material: tumor tissue. The clonotype was recovered from a human donor with high-grade serous ovarian cancer. The chain employs TRBV4-1 and TRBJ2-5; a stretch of 10 junction bases matches TRBD2. The CDR3 reads CASSQDQLAGNVGTQYF. Read as DNA, the sequence is TGCGCCAGCAGCCAAGATCAACTAGCGGGGAATGTGGGGACCCAGTACTTC.